Sequencing of this T cell receptor beta chain was carried out in a study of monozygotic twins with inflammatory bowel disease. Molecular identifiers with 6-nucleotide sample barcodes were added during cDNA synthesis via template switching. TCRdb reprocessed the 5' RACE reads and keeps a single row for each CDR3 protein, giving no DNA. The repertoire table contains about 300,000 distinct CDR3 sequences. From germline, CDR1 is DFQATT and CDR2 SNEGSKA (reference sequence). The CDR3 totals 12 residues. This TCR was recovered from a human donor with ulcerative colitis or Crohn's disease, or a healthy co-twin of an affected twin (not recorded which). Input material: blood. The rearrangement joins TRBV20-1 to TRBJ2-7; lacking DNA, the TRBD2 call made by TCRdb goes unchecked. The CDR3 protein is CSARGLADEQYF.